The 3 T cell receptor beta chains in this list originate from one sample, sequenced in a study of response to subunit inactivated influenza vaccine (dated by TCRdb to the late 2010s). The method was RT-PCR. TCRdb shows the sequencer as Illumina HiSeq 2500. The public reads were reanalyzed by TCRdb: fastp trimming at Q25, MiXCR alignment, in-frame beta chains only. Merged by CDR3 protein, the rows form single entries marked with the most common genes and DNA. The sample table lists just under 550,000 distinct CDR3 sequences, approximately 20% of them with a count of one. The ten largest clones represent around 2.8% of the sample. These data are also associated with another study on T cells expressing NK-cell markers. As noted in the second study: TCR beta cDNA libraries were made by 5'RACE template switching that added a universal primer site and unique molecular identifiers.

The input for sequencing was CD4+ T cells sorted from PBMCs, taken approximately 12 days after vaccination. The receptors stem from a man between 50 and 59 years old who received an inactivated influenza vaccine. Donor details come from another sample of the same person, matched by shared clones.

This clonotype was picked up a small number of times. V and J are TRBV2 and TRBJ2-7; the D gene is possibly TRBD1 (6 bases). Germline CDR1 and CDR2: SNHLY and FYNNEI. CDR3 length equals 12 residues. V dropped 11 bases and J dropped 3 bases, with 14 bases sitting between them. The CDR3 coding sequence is TGTGCCGGTAAATCGGACAGCTACGAGCAGTACTTC. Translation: CAGKSDSYEQYF. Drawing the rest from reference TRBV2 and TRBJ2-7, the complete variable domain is EPEVTQTPSHQVTQMGQEVILRCVPISNHLYFYWYRQILGQKVEFLVSFYNNEISEKSEIFDDQFSVERPDGSNFTLKIRSTKLEDSAMYFCAGKSDSYEQYFGPGTRLTVT.

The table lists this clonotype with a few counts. Written as DNA, the CDR3 is TGCAGCGCTCGGACAGGGCCCGGAAACACCATATATTTT. It translates to CSARTGPGNTIYF. The chain links TRBV29-1 to TRBJ1-3; 8 nucleotides line up with TRBD1. The trim removed 7 bases at V and 4 bases at J, leaving 6 bases unmatched. Germline values: CDR1 SQVTM, CDR2 ANQGSEA. This CDR3 contains 13 residues.

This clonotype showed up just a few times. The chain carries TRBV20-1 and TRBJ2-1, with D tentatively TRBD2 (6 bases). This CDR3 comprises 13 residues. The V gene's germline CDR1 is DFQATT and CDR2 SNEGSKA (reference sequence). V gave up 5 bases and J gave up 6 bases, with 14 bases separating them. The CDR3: CSAGGLSRNEQFF. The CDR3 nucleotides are TGCAGTGCTGGAGGGCTCTCCCGCAATGAGCAGTTCTTC.